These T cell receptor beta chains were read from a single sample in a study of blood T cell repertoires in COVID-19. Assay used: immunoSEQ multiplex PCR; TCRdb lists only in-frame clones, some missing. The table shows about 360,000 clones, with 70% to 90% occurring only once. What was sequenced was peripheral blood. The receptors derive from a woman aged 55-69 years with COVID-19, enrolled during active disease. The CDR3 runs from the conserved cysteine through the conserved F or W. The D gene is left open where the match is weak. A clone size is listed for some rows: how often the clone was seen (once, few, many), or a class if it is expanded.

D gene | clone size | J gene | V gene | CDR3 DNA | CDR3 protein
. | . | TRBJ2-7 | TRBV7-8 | TGTGCCAGCAGCTTAGTAGGGGCTTACGAGCAGTACTTC | CASSLVGAYEQYF
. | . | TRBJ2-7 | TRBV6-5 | TGTGCCAGCAGGAGACAGGGAGGATACGAGCAGTACTTC | CASRRQGGYEQYF
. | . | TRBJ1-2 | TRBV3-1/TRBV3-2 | TGTGCCAGCAGCCAAATAGACTTAGCCAATAGGGGCTACACCTTC | CASSQIDLANRGYTF
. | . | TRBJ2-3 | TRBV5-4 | TGTGCCAGCAGCTTTCAGTCAGGGAGCACAGATACGCAGTATTTT | CASSFQSGSTDTQYF
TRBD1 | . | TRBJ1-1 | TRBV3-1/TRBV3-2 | TGTGCCAGCAGCCTCAGTACCGGGACAGGGCAAGCTTTCTTT | CASSLSTGTGQAFF
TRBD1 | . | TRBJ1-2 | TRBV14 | TGTGCCAGCAGCCGACACAAGGACAGGGCATACCAGGAATACTTCTATGGCTACACCTTC | CASSRHKDRAYQEYFYGYTF
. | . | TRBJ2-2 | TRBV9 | TGTGCCAGCAGCGTAGCCTCGGCGGGGGCGGGCACCGGGGAGCTGTTTTTT | CASSVASAGAGTGELFF
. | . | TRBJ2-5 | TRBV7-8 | TGTGCCAGCAGCTCGACTCCGGGGTACCAAGAGACCCAGTACTTC | CASSSTPGYQETQYF
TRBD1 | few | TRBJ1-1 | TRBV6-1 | TGTGCCAGCAGTGACAGGGGGCGCCGGACTGAAGCTTTCTTT | CASSDRGRRTEAFF
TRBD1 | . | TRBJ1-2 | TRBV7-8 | TGTGCCAGCAGCAGAGACAGGGGTGACTATGGCTACACCTTC | CASSRDRGDYGYTF
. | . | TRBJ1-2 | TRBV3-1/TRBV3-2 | TGTGCCAGCAGCCAATCCCTGATGGGGGGCTATGGCTACACCTTC | CASSQSLMGGYGYTF
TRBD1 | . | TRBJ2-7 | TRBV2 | TGTGCCAGCAGTGGTATAAGGACAGGGGGCTACGAGCAGTACTTC | CASSGIRTGGYEQYF
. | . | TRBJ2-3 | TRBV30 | TGTGCCTGCGGCTCTCTCAGGGGTACAGATACGCAGTATTTT | CACGSLRGTDTQYF
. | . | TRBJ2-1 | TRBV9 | TGTGCCAGCAGCGCAACTGACCGCCTGGGGCACAATGAGCAGTTCTTC | CASSATDRLGHNEQFF
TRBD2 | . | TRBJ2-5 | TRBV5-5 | TGTGCCAGCAGCCCCACCGCGGGGGAGTGGGAGACCCAGTACTTC | CASSPTAGEWETQYF
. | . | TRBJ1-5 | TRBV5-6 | TGTGCCAGCAGCTTGGGGTCAGATATTAGCAATCAGCCCCAGCATTTT | CASSLGSDISNQPQHF
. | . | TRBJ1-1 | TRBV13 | TGTGCCAGCAGCTTAGTCAGTGAAGCTTTCTTT | CASSLVSEAFF
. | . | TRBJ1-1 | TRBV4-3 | TGCGCCAGCAGCCAAGAGGGAGTTCCGAACACTGAAGCTTTCTTT | CASSQEGVPNTEAFF
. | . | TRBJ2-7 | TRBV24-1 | TGTGCCACCCAGGGTTCCTCCTACGAGCAGTACTTC | CATQGSSYEQYF
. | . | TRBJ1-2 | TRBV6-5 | TGTGCCAGCAGTCGACAGGACAATAACTATGGCTACACCTTC | CASSRQDNNYGYTF
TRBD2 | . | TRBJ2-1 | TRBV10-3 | TGTGCCATCCGAGCCACAATAGCGGGGGGTTCCAATGAGCAGTTCTTC | CAIRATIAGGSNEQFF
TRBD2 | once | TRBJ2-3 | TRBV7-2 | TGTGCCAGCAGCTTGGGCGGGGGGCCTACAGATACGCAGTATTTT | CASSLGGGPTDTQYF
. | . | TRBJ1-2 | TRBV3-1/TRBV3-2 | TGTGCCAGCAGCCAAGAGACAGTTTTTCACACCTTC | CASSQETVFHTF
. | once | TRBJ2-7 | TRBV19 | TGTGCCAGTAGTATAGCAGTAAACTACGAGCAGTACTTC | CASSIAVNYEQYF
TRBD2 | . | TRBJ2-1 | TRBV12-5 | TGTGCTAGTGGTTTGGTAAAATTAGCGGGGGACCTAGTATACAATGAGCAGTTCTTC | CASGLVKLAGDLVYNEQFF
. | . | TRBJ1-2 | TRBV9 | TGTGCCAGCAGCCCAGGCTTGAGCTATGGCTACACCTTC | CASSPGLSYGYTF
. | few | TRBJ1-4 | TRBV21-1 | TGTGCCAGCAGCAAATACAGGGGGCGATTCATTAATGAAAAACTGTTTTTT | CASSKYRGRFINEKLFF
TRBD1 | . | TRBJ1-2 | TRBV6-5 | TGTGCCAGCAGTTACGCCGACAGGGGGGATGGCTACACCTTC | CASSYADRGDGYTF
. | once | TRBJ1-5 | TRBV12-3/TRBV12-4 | TGTGCCAGCAGTCCACAGGAAAATCAGCCCCAGCATTTT | CASSPQENQPQHF
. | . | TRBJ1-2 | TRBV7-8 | TGTGCCAGCAGCCCAGACCGGGGATGGGGCTACACCTTC | CASSPDRGWGYTF
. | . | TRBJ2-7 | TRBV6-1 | TGTGCCAGCAGTGAAGAGAACAGGTACGAGCAGTACTTC | CASSEENRYEQYF
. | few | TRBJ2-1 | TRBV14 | TGTGCCAGCAGCCAAAGTAGCGGCTACAATGAGCAGTTCTTC | CASSQSSGYNEQFF
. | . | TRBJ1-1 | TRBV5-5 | TGTGCCAGCAGTTTGGCACTTAGGAACACTGAAGCTTTCTTT | CASSLALRNTEAFF
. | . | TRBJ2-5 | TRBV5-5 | TGTGCCAGCAGCCAAATGGACATGGGTGAGACCCAGTACTTC | CASSQMDMGETQYF
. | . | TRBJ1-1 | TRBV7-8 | TGTGCCAGCAGCCGTAACAGGGAAGCTTTCTTT | CASSRNREAFF
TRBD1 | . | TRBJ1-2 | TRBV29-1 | TGCAGCGTTGCTGCCGGGACAGGGGTCTATGGCTACACCTTC | CSVAAGTGVYGYTF
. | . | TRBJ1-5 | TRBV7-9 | TGTGCCAGCAGCTTCAGGGATAGCAATCAGCCCCAGCATTTT | CASSFRDSNQPQHF
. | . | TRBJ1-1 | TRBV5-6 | TGTGCCAGCAGCTTGGTTTCACGCTGGGGCGGGAGCACTGAAGCTTTCTTT | CASSLVSRWGGSTEAFF
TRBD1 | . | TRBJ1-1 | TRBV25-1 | TGTGCCAGCAGCCCCCGGGACAGGGTAATTGAAGCTTTCTTT | CASSPRDRVIEAFF
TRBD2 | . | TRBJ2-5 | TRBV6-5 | TGTGCCAGCAGTTACTTCCCGGGACTAGCGCAAGAGACCCAGTACTTC | CASSYFPGLAQETQYF
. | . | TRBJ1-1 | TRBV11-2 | TGTGCCAGCAGCTTAGTCCCCCCTGTGAACACTGAAGCTTTCTTT | CASSLVPPVNTEAFF
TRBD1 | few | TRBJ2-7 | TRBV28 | TGTGCCAGCGGATTAACAGGGGCGGCCGAGCAGTACTTC | CASGLTGAAEQYF
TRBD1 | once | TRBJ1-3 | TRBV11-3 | TGTGCCAGCAGCTTAAACAGGGGGTACTCTGGAAACACCATATATTTT | CASSLNRGYSGNTIYF
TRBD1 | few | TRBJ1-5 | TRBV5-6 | TGTGCCAGCAGCACGCGACAGGGTGGGAATCAGCCCCAGCATTTT | CASSTRQGGNQPQHF